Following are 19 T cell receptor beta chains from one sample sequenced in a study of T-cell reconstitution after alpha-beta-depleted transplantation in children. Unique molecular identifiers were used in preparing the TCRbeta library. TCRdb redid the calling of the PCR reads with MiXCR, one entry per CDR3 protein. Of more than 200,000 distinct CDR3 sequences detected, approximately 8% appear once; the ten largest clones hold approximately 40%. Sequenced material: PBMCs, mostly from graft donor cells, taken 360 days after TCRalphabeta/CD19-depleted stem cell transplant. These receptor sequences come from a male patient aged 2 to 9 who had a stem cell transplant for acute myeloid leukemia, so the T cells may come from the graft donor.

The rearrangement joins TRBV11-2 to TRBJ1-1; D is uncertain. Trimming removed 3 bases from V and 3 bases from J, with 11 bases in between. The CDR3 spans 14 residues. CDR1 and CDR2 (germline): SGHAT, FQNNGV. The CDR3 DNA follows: TGTGCCAGCAGCTTGCAGGCTGGGGACACTGAAGCTTTCTTT. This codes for CASSLQAGDTEAFF.

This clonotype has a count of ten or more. This chain's CDR3 is CASRGLGYTF. CDR3 sequence (DNA): TGTGCCAGCAGGGGGTTAGGCTACACCTTC. The chain couples TRBV6-5 to TRBJ1-2; D is uncertain. The germline V and J ends were trimmed by 6 bases and 8 bases, with 7 bases remaining between them. The CDR3 covers 10 residues. Germline CDR1 MNHEY, CDR2 SVGAGI.

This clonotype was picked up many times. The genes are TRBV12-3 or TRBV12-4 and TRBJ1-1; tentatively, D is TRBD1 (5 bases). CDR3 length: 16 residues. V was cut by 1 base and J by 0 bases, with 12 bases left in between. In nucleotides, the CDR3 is TGTGCCAGCAGTTTAGTAGCAGGGAGCATGAACACTGAAGCTTTCTTT. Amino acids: CASSLVAGSMNTEAFF.

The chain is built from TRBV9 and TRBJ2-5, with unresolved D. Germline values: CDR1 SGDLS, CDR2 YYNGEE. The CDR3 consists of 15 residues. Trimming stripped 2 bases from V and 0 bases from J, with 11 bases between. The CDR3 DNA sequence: TGTGCCAGCAGCGTTCTCCCATTGTACCAAGAGACCCAGTACTTC. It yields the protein CASSVLPLYQETQYF.

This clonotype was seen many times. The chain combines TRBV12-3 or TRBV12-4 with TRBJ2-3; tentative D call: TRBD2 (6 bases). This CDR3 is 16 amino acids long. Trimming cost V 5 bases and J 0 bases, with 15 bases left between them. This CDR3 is CASSDRAGSSTDTQYF. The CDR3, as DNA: TGTGCCAGCAGTGACCGAGCGGGTTCTAGCACAGATACGCAGTATTTT.

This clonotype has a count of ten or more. CDR3 coding DNA: TGCGCCAGCAGCCAGGTCATAGCGGCACCCCTTAACAATGAGCAGTTCTTC. This sequence encodes CASSQVIAAPLNNEQFF. This chain connects TRBV4-1 to TRBJ2-1; possible D gene TRBD2, 6 bases. The CDR3 length is 17 residues. Trimming shortened V by 3 bases and J by 5 bases, and 20 bases separated the two germline ends. The germline gives CDR1 MGHRA, CDR2 YSYEKL.

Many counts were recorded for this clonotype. The DNA for the CDR3 is TGTGCCAGCAGTTTAACAGGGGGCGCCGGTCAGCCCCAGCATTTT. This encodes CASSLTGGAGQPQHF. The chain joins TRBV6-2 or TRBV6-3 to TRBJ1-5; 9 bases are shared with TRBD1. The CDR3 has 15 residues. CDR1 is MNHEY and CDR2 is SVGEGT in the germline V gene. Losses at the gene ends were 4 bases for V and 6 bases for J; bases not matched to a gene: 7.

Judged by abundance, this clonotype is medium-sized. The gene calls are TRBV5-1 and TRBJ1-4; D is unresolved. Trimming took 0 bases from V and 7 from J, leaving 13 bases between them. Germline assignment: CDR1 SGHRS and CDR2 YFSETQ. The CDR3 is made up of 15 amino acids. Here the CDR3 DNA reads TGCGCCAGCAGCTTGGATGTCTCCGCAGGTGAAAAACTGTTTTTT. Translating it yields CASSLDVSAGEKLFF.

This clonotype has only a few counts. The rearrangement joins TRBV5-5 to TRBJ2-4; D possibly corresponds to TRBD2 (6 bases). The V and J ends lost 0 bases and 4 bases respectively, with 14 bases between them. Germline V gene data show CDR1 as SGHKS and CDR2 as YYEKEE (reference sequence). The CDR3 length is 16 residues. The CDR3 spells CASSLGTAGLKNIQYF. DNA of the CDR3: TGTGCCAGCAGCTTGGGTACTGCGGGGCTGAAAAACATTCAGTACTTC.

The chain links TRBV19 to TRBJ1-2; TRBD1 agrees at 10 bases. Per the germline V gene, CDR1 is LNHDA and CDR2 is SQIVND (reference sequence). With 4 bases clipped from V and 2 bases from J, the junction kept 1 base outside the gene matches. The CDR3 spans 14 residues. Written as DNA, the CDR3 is TGTGCCAGTAGTAAGGGACAGGGGAACTATGGCTACACCTTC. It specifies CASSKGQGNYGYTF.

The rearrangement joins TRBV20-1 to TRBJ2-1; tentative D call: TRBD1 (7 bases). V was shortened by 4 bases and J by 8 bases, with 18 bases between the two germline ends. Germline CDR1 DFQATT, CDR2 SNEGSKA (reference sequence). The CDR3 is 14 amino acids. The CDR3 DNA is TGCAGTGCTATCAGGGGGGATGAAGTGTATGAGCAGTTCTTC. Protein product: CSAIRGDEVYEQFF.

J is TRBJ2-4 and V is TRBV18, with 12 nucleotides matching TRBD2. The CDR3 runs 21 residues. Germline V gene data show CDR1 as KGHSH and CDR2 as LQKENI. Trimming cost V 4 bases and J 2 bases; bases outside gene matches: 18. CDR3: CASSLPGLAGPRGVSKNIQYF. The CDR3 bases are TGTGCCAGCTCACTTCCGGGACTAGCGGGTCCCCGGGGTGTCTCCAAAAACATTCAGTACTTC.

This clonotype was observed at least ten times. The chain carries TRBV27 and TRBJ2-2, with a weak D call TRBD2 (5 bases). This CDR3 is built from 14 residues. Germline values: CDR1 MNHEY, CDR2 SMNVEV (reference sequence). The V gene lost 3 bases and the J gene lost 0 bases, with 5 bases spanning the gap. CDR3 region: CASSFGTNTGELFF. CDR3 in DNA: TGTGCCAGCAGTTTCGGGACGAACACCGGGGAGCTGTTTTTT.

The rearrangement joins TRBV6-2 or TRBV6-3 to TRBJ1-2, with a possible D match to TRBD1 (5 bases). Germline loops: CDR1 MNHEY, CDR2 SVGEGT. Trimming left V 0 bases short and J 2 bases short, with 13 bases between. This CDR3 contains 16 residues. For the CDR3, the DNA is TGTGCCAGCAGTTACTCGATGGGCCCAGGGAACTATGGCTACACCTTC. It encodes CASSYSMGPGNYGYTF.

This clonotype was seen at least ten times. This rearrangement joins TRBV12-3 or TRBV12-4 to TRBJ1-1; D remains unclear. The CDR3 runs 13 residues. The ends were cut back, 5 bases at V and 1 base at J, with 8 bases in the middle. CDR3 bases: TGTGCCAGCAGTCCCCGATGGAACACTGAAGCTTTCTTT. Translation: CASSPRWNTEAFF.

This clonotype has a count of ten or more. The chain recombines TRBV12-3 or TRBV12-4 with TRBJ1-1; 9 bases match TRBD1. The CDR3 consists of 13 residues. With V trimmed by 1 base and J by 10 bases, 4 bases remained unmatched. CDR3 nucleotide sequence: TGTGCCAGCAGTTTAGGGACAGGGGTTACAGCTTTCTTT. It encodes CASSLGTGVTAFF.

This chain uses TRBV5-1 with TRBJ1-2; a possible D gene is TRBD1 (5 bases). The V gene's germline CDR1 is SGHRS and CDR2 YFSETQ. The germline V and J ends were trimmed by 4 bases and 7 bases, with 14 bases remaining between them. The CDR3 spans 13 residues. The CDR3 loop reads CASSARDLSGYTF. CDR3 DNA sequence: TGCGCCAGCAGCGCACGGGACTTGAGTGGCTACACCTTC.

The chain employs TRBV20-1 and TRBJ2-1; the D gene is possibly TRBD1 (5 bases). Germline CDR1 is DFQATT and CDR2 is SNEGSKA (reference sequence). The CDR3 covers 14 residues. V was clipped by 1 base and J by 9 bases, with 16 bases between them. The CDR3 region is CSARVPPIGVEQFF. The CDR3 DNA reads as TGCAGTGCTAGAGTACCGCCTATAGGGGTTGAGCAGTTCTTC.

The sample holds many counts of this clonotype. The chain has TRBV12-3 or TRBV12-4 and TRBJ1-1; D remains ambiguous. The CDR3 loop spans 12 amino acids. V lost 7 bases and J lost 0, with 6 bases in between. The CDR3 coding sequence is TGTGCCAGCAATTGGGTGAACACTGAAGCTTTCTTT. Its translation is CASNWVNTEAFF.